This T cell receptor beta chain was observed in a study of blood T cells in healthy people across ages. Study-level results: The fall in TCR beta diversity per million T cells was roughly linear with age. Possibly, changes in expanded clonotypes were confounded because donor CMV status was unknown.

Worth noting for this clonotype: The antigen remains unidentified.

This CDR3 region has 10 residues. V was trimmed by 4 bases and J by 10 bases, leaving 9 bases between them. Germline CDR1 reads DFQATT; CDR2 reads SNEGSKA (reference sequence). Primed by a sample-barcoded 5' primer and a J-beta primer mix, a second PCR proceeded for about 7 to 12 cycles. Each CDR3 protein gets one entry after TCRdb re-called the 5' RACE reads with MiXCR. The sample carries hundreds of thousands of distinct CDR3 sequences, approximately 44% recorded once. The authors extracted at least 5 micrograms of total RNA per sample. Sequencing used blood. The V gene is TRBV20-1, the J gene TRBJ2-3; no clear D. This TCR was sampled from a man in his fifties or sixties in good health. CDR3: CSATRRAQYF. The CDR3 nucleotides are TGCAGTGCTACCCGACGGGCGCAGTATTTT.